This entry describes one T cell receptor beta chain. As yet, its antigen is unknown. Germline CDR1 and CDR2: SGHNT and YENEEA. CDR3 size: 16 residues. The junction had 9 bases not matched to a gene; V was cut back by 3 bases and J by 4 bases. The data were produced by immunoSEQ multiplex PCR, yet TCRdb's version contains in-frame clones alone and is incomplete. The sample holds 70,000 to 80,000 clones; approximately 93% are singletons and the top ten take about 3.3%. The sample belongs to a study of cytomegalovirus exposure and HLA in healthy donors. Study context: The 120 validation repertoires matched the roughly 630 first-cohort repertoires in platform, a later analysis reported. Study-wide findings and caveats: According to a later analysis, TCR clusters from the first cohort tended to co-occur in the 90 to 150 validation repertoires. The study put 150 or so TCR beta chains on its list as cytomegalovirus-associated.

Material for sequencing was PBMCs. The V and J genes are TRBV11-3 and TRBJ2-7; 10 bases are shared with TRBD1. The origin of this receptor is a woman under 30 in good health and CMV-seropositive. The CDR3 sequence is CASSLSLGTGDYEQYF. CDR3 DNA: TGTGCCAGCAGCTTGTCGTTAGGGACAGGGGATTACGAGCAGTACTTC.